This TCR beta chain was obtained from a study of T-cell reconstitution after alpha-beta-depleted transplantation in children. Library preparation (for TCRbeta) was performed with unique molecular identifiers. TCRdb re-called the PCR reads with MiXCR, one entry per CDR3 protein. The repertoire includes about 540,000 distinct CDR3 sequences, about 17% of them detected once, and less than 4% sits in the top ten. This clonotype was found a few times. Germline assignment: CDR1 SGHRS and CDR2 YFSETQ. V lost 4 bases, J lost 0 bases, and 10 bases lay in between. The CDR3 consists of 15 residues. The source of this sequence is a human donor who donated a stem cell graft to a child with acute lymphoblastic leukemia. The sequencing here drew on PBMCs from the stem cell graft donor, taken from the stem cell graft. The chain carries TRBV5-1 and TRBJ2-2, with D unclear. The CDR3 here is CASSPPTPNTGELFF. Written as DNA, the CDR3 is TGCGCCAGCAGCCCCCCGACTCCGAACACCGGGGAGCTGTTTTTT. The full variable domain, rest sourced from reference TRBV5-1 and TRBJ2-2, is KAGVTQTPRYLIKTRGQQVTLSCSPISGHRSVSWYQQTPGQGLQFLFEYFSETQRNKGNFPGRFSGRQFSNSRSEMNVSTLELGDSALYLCASSPPTPNTGELFFGEGSRLTVL.